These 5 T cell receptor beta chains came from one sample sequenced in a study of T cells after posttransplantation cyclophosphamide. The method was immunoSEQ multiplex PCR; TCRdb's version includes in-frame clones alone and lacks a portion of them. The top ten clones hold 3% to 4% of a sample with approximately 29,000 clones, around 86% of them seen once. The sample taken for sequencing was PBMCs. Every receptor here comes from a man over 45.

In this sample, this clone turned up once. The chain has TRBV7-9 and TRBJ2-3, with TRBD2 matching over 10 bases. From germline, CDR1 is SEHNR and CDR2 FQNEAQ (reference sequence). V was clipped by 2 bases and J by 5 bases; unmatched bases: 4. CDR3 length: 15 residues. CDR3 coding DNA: TGTGCCAGCAGCTTAAGCGGGGGGGCTGAAGATACGCAGTATTTT. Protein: CASSLSGGAEDTQYF. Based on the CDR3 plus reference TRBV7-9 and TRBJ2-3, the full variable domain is DTGVSQNPRHKITKRGQNVTFRCDPISEHNRLYWYRQTLGQGPEFLTYFQNEAQLEKSRLLSDRFSAERPKGSFSTLEIQRTEQGDSAMYLCASSLSGGAEDTQYFGPGTRLTVL.

The CDR3 DNA sequence: TGTGCCAGCAGCCAACCTTACAGGGGATCTACACCCCTCCACTTT. It encodes CASSQPYRGSTPLHF. The rearrangement joins TRBV5-8 to TRBJ1-6; TRBD1 matches at 7 bases. CDR1 and CDR2 from the germline V gene are SGHTS and YDEGEE. The ends lost 4 bases at V and 11 bases at J; junction bases unmatched: 12. This CDR3 is built from 15 residues.

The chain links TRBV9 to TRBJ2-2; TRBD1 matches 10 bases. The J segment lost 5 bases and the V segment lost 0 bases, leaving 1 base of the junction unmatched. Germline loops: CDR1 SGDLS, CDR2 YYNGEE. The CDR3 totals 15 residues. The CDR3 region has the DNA TGTGCCAGCAGCGTAGGGACAGGGGGAACCGGGGAGCTGTTTTTT. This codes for CASSVGTGGTGELFF.

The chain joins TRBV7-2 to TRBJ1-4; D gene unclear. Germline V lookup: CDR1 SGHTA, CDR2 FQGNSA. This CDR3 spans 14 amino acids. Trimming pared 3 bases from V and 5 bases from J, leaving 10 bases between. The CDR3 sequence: CASSFRGWNEKLFF. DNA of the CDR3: TGTGCCAGCAGCTTTAGAGGGTGGAATGAAAAACTGTTTTTT.

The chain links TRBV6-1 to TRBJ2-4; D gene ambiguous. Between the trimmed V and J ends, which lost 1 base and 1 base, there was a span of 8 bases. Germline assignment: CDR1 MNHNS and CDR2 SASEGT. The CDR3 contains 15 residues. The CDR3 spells CASSEGSGAKNIQYF. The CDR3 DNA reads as TGTGCCAGCAGTGAAGGATCCGGGGCCAAAAACATTCAGTACTTC.